A single sample gave rise to the 23 T cell receptor beta chains below, sequenced in a study of T cells after yellow fever vaccination. TCRdb re-derived calls from the 5' RACE reads in MiXCR, one entry per CDR3 protein. Among some 48,000 distinct CDR3 sequences, just under 6.5% were seen once, and the ten largest hold more than 9%. This specimen consisted of PBMCs, either bulk or a sorted T-cell subset (CD4+, CD8+, memory, or dextramer-sorted; not recorded which), obtained 45 days after the yellow fever booster vaccination. These receptors all stem from a man younger than 45 who received the YFV17D yellow fever vaccine.

The table lists this clonotype with many counts. The V and J genes are TRBV3-1 and TRBJ2-2, with 7 nucleotides matching TRBD1. The V and J ends lost 1 base and 3 bases, in that order; junction bases with no gene match: 2. Germline V gives CDR1 LGHDT, CDR2 YNNKEL (reference sequence). The CDR3 sequence is 15 residues long. In DNA, the CDR3 is TGTGCCAGCAGCCAAGGGGACAGCTACACCGGGGAGCTGTTTTTT. This translates into CASSQGDSYTGELFF. Drawing the rest from reference TRBV3-1 and TRBJ2-2, the complete variable domain is DTAVSQTPKYLVTQMGNDKSIKCEQNLGHDTMYWYKQDSKKFLKIMFSYNNKELIINETVPNRFSPKSPDKAHLNLHINSLELGDSAVYFCASSQGDSYTGELFFGEGSRLTVL.

The sample holds a few counts of this clonotype. The V and J genes are TRBV6-5 and TRBJ2-3; TRBD1 agrees at 8 bases. Germline V lookup: CDR1 MNHEY, CDR2 SVGAGI. This CDR3 has 16 residues. The V gene end was trimmed by 5 bases and the J gene end by 1 base; junction bases not matched to a gene: 8. The CDR3 sequence: CASSHGTGVGTDTQYF. The CDR3 DNA sequence: TGTGCCAGCAGTCACGGGACAGGAGTCGGCACAGATACGCAGTATTTT.

The rearrangement joins TRBV3-1 to TRBJ2-7; TRBD2 matches 8 bases. CDR1 is LGHDT, CDR2 YNNKEL, per germline (reference sequence). This CDR3 region has 15 residues. Trimming cost V 4 bases and J 8 bases; bases outside gene matches: 13. The CDR3 coding sequence is TGTGCCAGCAGCCCCGCGTCAGCGGGGGCGATCAAGCAGTACTTC. Protein: CASSPASAGAIKQYF.

The sample holds many counts of this clonotype. CDR3 region: CSARSGIHRTGANVLTF. The CDR3, as DNA: TGCAGTGCTAGGTCAGGGATCCACCGGACTGGGGCCAACGTCCTGACTTTC. The chain combines TRBV20-1 with TRBJ2-6; D perhaps matches TRBD1 (5 bases). The CDR3 is made up of 17 amino acids. V was shortened by 3 bases and J by 2 bases, with 17 bases between the two germline ends. Germline CDR1 is DFQATT and CDR2 is SNEGSKA (reference sequence).

At least ten counts were recorded for this clonotype. This rearrangement joins TRBV7-2 to TRBJ2-1; a possible D gene is TRBD2 (5 bases). The CDR3 length is 13 residues. Trimming left V 5 bases short and J 9 bases short, with 14 bases between. From germline, CDR1 is SGHTA and CDR2 FQGNSA. The CDR3: CASSIEPGSEQFF. Here the CDR3 DNA reads TGTGCCAGCAGCATAGAGCCGGGGAGTGAGCAGTTCTTC.

This clonotype has a count of ten or more. V usage is TRBV14 and J usage is TRBJ2-1; D may be TRBD2 (6 bases). Germline assignment: CDR1 SGHDN and CDR2 FVKESK. V was pared by 2 bases and J by 6 bases, with 17 bases between. This CDR3 is built from 16 residues. This CDR3 reads CASSQRRGLRSNEQFF. DNA of the CDR3: TGTGCCAGCAGCCAAAGGCGGGGACTCCGAAGCAATGAGCAGTTCTTC. Full variable domain (rest looked up from reference TRBV14 and TRBJ2-1): EAGVTQFPSHSVIEKGQTVTLRCDPISGHDNLYWYRRVMGKEIKFLLHFVKESKQDESGMPNNRFLAERTGGTYSTLKVQPAELEDSGVYFCASSQRRGLRSNEQFFGPGTRLTVL.

In this sample, this clonotype turned up many times. This chain connects TRBV5-4 to TRBJ2-5, with 7 bases that match TRBD1. The ends lost 2 bases at V and 2 bases at J; junction bases unmatched: 6. This CDR3 comprises 15 residues. The germline V gene encodes CDR1 SGHNT and CDR2 YYREEE (reference sequence). The CDR3 here is CASSFNRGGQETQYF. CDR3 DNA sequence: TGTGCCAGCAGCTTCAACAGGGGTGGGCAAGAGACCCAGTACTTC.

This clonotype showed up many times. The V call is TRBV5-6, the J call TRBJ2-1; no clear D gene. V lost 3 bases and J 6 bases, leaving 16 bases between the germline ends. The CDR3 sequence is 15 residues long. CDR1 and CDR2 (germline): SGHDT, YYEEEE. The CDR3 nucleotides are TGTGCCAGCAGCTCGACCAGGAGAAACCGCAATGAGCAGTTCTTC. As protein: CASSSTRRNRNEQFF.

V gene TRBV11-2 combines with J gene TRBJ2-3, with 10 bases lining up with TRBD2. Germline V gene lookup returns CDR1 SGHAT and CDR2 FQNNGV. The V and J ends lost 2 bases and 2 bases, in that order; junction bases with no gene match: 7. CDR3 length: 17 amino acids. Here the CDR3 DNA reads TGTGCCAGCAGCTTATGGGTAGCGGGAGGCACCACAGATACGCAGTATTTT. It yields the protein CASSLWVAGGTTDTQYF.

This clonotype was found many times. The rearrangement uses TRBV18 and TRBJ1-6; TRBD1 is a possible D gene (6 bases). The CDR3 is 14 residues long. V was trimmed by 6 bases and J by 9 bases, leaving 15 bases between them. CDR1 is KGHSH, CDR2 LQKENI, per germline. In DNA, the CDR3 is TGTGCCAGCTCCGACAGTTGGGGGGCTTCACCCCTCCACTTT. Translation: CASSDSWGASPLHF.

This clonotype was observed a handful of times. The chain combines TRBV6-1 with TRBJ2-3; D is unresolved. This CDR3 contains 14 residues. Germline CDR1 and CDR2: MNHNS and SASEGT. The germline V and J ends were trimmed by 4 bases and 5 bases, with 13 bases remaining between them. CDR3 in DNA: TGTGCCAGCAGTGGGCCCATGATGATAGATACGCAGTATTTT. Translation: CASSGPMMIDTQYF.

In its sample, this clonotype was seen many times. The rearrangement joins TRBV6-1 to TRBJ2-5, with D possibly matching TRBD1 (5 bases). Trimming removed 6 bases at V and 4 bases at J, with 15 bases between. The CDR3 loop spans 14 amino acids. CDR1 and CDR2 (germline): MNHNS, SASEGT. CDR3 nucleotides: TGTGCCAGCAGACGATCGGCCCAGGGAGAGACCCAGTACTTC. Translation gives CASRRSAQGETQYF.

By share, this clonotype ranks as medium-sized. The chain carries TRBV28 and TRBJ2-7, with 12 bases identical to TRBD2. This CDR3 has 16 amino acids. Per the germline V gene, CDR1 is MDHEN and CDR2 is SYDVKM. V shed 4 bases and J 4 bases; nucleotides not matched to a gene: 8. In DNA, the CDR3 is TGTGCCAGCAGTTCCCTAGCGGGAGGGCCAAGGTACGAGCAGTACTTC. It translates to CASSSLAGGPRYEQYF.

This clonotype was seen at least ten times. The chain joins TRBV5-1 to TRBJ2-3, with 7 bases lining up with TRBD2. CDR1 is SGHRS, CDR2 YFSETQ, per germline. This CDR3 has 16 residues. J lost 0 bases, V lost 2 bases, and 6 bases had no gene match. In DNA, the CDR3 is TGCGCCAGCAGCTTAAGCGGGACCCAAAGCACAGATACGCAGTATTTT. Translating it yields CASSLSGTQSTDTQYF.

At least ten counts were recorded for this clonotype. The DNA for the CDR3 is TGCGCCAGCAGCCAAGCCCCGACTTCCACAACCTACGAGCAGTACTTC. Translated, it gives CASSQAPTSTTYEQYF. V and J are TRBV4-3 and TRBJ2-7; D call uncertain. Trimming took off 1 base at V and 2 bases at J, with 15 bases between the two ends. The CDR3 runs to 16 residues. The V gene's germline CDR1 is LGHNA and CDR2 YSLEER.

This clonotype occurred many times. The chain has TRBV14 and TRBJ2-1; D perhaps matches TRBD2 (6 bases). Trimming cost V 1 base and J 8 bases, with 12 bases left between them. The CDR3 contains 14 residues. Germline lookup yields CDR1 SGHDN and CDR2 FVKESK. The CDR3 nucleotides read TGTGCCAGCAGCCAAGGGGCACTAGCAGATGAGCAGTTCTTC. Its protein is CASSQGALADEQFF.

This clonotype was seen repeatedly, ten times or more. V gene TRBV7-9 combines with J gene TRBJ2-3; D uncertain. The CDR3 consists of 14 residues. Germline V gives CDR1 SEHNR, CDR2 FQNEAQ (reference sequence). V was shortened by 1 base and J by 5 bases, with 10 bases between the two germline ends. The CDR3 nucleotides are TGTGCCAGCAGCTTAGATCTAGTCAAAGATACGCAGTATTTT. This sequence encodes CASSLDLVKDTQYF.

This clonotype has a handful of counts. A much larger clone differs by one base, so this may be a read error. This sequence joins TRBV12-3 or TRBV12-4 and TRBJ2-7; maybe TRBD1 (5 bases). This CDR3 comprises 19 residues. The CDR3: CTSSLYRFSTSDKNYEQYF. CDR3 nucleotide sequence: TGTACCAGCAGTTTATATCGGTTTAGTACCTCGGACAAGAACTACGAGCAGTACTTC.

Worth noting for this clonotype: This may stem from a read error, because a much larger clone lies one nucleotide away. The rearrangement links TRBV5-1 to TRBJ2-2; no firm D call. The V end was cut by 8 bases, the J end by 4 bases, with 12 bases between. CDR1 is SGHRS and CDR2 is YFSETQ in the germline V gene. This CDR3 spans 13 amino acids. The CDR3 DNA is TGCGCCAGGAGCCCGCATTCCACCGGGGAGCTGTTTTTT. Amino acids: CARSPHSTGELFF.

This clonotype appeared many times. The chain joins TRBV7-6 to TRBJ2-5, with unresolved D. Trimming stripped 6 bases from V and 5 bases from J, with 13 bases between. This CDR3 contains 13 residues. Germline CDR1 and CDR2: SGHVS and FNYEAQ. The CDR3 coding sequence is TGTGCCAGCAGTCTTGGACCGAGGGAGACCCAGTACTTC. Translation gives CASSLGPRETQYF.

The chain recombines TRBV7-6 with TRBJ2-1, with D possibly TRBD2 on 6 matching bases. The germline gives CDR1 SGHVS, CDR2 FNYEAQ. This CDR3 has 13 residues. Trimming shortened V by 3 bases and J by 10 bases, and 13 bases separated the two germline ends. The CDR3 is CASSLASAPEQFF. CDR3 DNA sequence: TGTGCCAGCAGCTTGGCTAGCGCCCCGGAGCAGTTCTTC. Full variable domain (remainder filled in from reference TRBV7-6 and TRBJ2-1): GAGVSQSPRYKVTKRGQDVALRCDPISGHVSLYWYRQALGQGPEFLTYFNYEAQQDKSGLPNDRFSAERPEGSISTLTIQRTEQRDSAMYRCASSLASAPEQFFGPGTRLTVL.

This clonotype has a count of ten or more. The J gene is TRBJ2-1, the V gene TRBV7-2; D possibly corresponds to TRBD2 (6 bases). The CDR3 totals 13 residues. Trimming cost V 3 bases and J 7 bases, with 10 bases left between them. Germline lookup yields CDR1 SGHTA and CDR2 FQGNSA. This chain's CDR3 is CASSFGSWNEQFF. CDR3 nucleotides: TGTGCCAGCAGCTTCGGGAGCTGGAATGAGCAGTTCTTC.

This clonotype has at least ten counts. V is TRBV2 and J is TRBJ2-1; TRBD2 agrees at 12 bases. J was trimmed by 6 bases and V by 7 bases; bases with no gene match: 4. CDR1 SNHLY and CDR2 FYNNEI come from the germline V gene. The CDR3 runs 14 residues. For the CDR3, the DNA is TGTGCCAGCACAGGACTAGCGGGAAGCAATGAGCAGTTCTTC. This gives the protein CASTGLAGSNEQFF. Full variable domain (missing parts from reference TRBV2 and TRBJ2-1): EPEVTQTPSHQVTQMGQEVILRCVPISNHLYFYWYRQILGQKVEFLVSFYNNEISEKSEIFDDQFSVERPDGSNFTLKIRSTKLEDSAMYFCASTGLAGSNEQFFGPGTRLTVL.